This T cell receptor (beta chain) originates from a study of T cells expressing NK-cell markers. TCRdb reprocessed the 5' RACE reads and keeps a single row for each CDR3 protein, giving no DNA. Its table records 150,000 to 200,000 distinct CDR3 sequences. The germline CDR1 and CDR2 sequences are MNHEY and SVGAGI. This CDR3 contains 15 residues. This receptor was obtained from a man aged 18-69 years in good health. The sample was blood T cells: a sorted CD56 or NKG2C T cell subset, CD4+ or CD8+ T cells, or bulk PBMC T cells (not recorded which). The chain employs TRBV6-5 and TRBJ2-1. CDR3 loop: CASSLEAGSYNEQFF.